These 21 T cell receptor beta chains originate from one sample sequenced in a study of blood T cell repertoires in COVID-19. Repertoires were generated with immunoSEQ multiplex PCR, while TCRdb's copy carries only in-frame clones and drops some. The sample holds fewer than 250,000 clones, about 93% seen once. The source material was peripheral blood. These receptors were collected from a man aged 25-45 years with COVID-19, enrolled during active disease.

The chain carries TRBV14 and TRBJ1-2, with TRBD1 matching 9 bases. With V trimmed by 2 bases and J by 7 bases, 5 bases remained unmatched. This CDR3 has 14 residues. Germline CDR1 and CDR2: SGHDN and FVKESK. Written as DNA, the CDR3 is TGTGCCAGCAGCCAAAACAGGGGGCTGGGTGGCTACACCTTC. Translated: CASSQNRGLGGYTF. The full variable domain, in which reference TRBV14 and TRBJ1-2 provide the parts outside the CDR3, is EAGVTQFPSHSVIEKGQTVTLRCDPISGHDNLYWYRRVMGKEIKFLLHFVKESKQDESGMPNNRFLAERTGGTYSTLKVQPAELEDSGVYFCASSQNRGLGGYTFGSGTRLTVV.

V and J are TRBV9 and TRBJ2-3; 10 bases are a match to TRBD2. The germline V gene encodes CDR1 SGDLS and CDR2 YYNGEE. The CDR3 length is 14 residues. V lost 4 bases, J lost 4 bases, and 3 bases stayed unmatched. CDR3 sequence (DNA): TGTGCCAGCAGCCCACTAGCGGGGCCAGATACGCAGTATTTT. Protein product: CASSPLAGPDTQYF.

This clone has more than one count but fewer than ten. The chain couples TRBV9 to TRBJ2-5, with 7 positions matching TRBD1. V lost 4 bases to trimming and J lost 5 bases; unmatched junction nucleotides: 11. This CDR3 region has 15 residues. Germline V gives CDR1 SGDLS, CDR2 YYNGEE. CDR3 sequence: CASSLTGDHWETQYF. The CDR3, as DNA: TGTGCCAGCAGCCTCACAGGGGATCATTGGGAGACCCAGTACTTC.

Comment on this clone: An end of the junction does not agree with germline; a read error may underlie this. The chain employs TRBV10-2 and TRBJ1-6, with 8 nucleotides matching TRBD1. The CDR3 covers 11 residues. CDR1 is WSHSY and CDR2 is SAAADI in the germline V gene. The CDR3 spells CASSDSRGQDF. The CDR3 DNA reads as TGCGCCAGCAGTGACTCCAGGGGGCAAGACTTT.

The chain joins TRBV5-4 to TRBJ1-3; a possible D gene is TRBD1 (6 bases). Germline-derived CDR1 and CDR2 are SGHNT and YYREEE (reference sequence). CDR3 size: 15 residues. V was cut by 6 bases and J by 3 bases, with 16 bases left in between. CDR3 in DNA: TGTGCCAGCACGCGAGGCTGGACAGTTGGAAACACCATATATTTT. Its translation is CASTRGWTVGNTIYF.

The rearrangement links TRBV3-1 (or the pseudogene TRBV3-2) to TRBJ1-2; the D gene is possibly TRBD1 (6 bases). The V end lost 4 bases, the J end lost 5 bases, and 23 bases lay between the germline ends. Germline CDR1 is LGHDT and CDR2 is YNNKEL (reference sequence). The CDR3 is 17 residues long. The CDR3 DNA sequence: TGTGCCAGCAGCCCCTATTCCGGGACACCCACTGGGTATGGCTACACCTTC. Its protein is CASSPYSGTPTGYGYTF.

In nucleotides, the CDR3 is TGTGCCAGCTCACCACCTAAACAGTCCTACGAGCAGTACTTC. It translates to CASSPPKQSYEQYF. The V gene is TRBV18, the J gene TRBJ2-7; D gene unclear. The germline V gene encodes CDR1 KGHSH and CDR2 LQKENI. V lost 0 bases to trimming and J lost 1 base, with 7 bases between them. The CDR3 length is 14 residues.

CDR3 residues: CASSLGGGQGRSQPQHF. CDR3 coding DNA: TGTGCCAGCAGCTTGGGCGGGGGACAGGGCCGGAGTCAGCCCCAGCATTTT. The chain combines TRBV5-5 with TRBJ1-5, with TRBD1 matching over 9 bases. The germline V gene encodes CDR1 SGHKS and CDR2 YYEKEE (reference sequence). The junction had 10 bases not matched to a gene; V was cut back by 0 bases and J by 6 bases. CDR3 length equals 17 residues.

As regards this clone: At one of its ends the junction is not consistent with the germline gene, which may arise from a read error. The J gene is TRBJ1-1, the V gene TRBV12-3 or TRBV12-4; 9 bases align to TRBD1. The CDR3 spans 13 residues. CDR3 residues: CASTTRDRVGYVF. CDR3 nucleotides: TGTGCCAGCACGACCAGGGACAGGGTCGGTTATGTGTTT.

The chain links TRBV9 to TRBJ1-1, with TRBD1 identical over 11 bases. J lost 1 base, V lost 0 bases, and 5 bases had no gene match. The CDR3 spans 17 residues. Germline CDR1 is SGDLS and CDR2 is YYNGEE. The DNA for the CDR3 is TGTGCCAGCAGCGTAGGGGACAGGGGGATCGGGAACACTGAAGCTTTCTTT. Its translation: CASSVGDRGIGNTEAFF. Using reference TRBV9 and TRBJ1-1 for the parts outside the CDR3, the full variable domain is DSGVTQTPKHLITATGQRVTLRCSPRSGDLSVYWYQQSLDQGLQFLIQYYNGEERAKGNILERFSAQQFPDLHSELNLSSLELGDSALYFCASSVGDRGIGNTEAFFGQGTRLTVV.

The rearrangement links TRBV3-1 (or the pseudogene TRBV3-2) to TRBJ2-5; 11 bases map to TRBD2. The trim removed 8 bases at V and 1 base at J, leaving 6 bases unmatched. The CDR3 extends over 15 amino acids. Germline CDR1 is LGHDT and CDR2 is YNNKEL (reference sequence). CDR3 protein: CASLETSGAQETQYF. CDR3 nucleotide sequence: TGTGCCAGCTTGGAGACTAGCGGGGCCCAAGAGACCCAGTACTTC.

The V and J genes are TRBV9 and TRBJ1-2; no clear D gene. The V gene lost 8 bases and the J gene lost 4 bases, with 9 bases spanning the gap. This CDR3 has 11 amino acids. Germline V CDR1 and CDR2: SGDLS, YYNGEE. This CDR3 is CASGSGYGYTF. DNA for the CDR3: TGTGCCAGTGGTAGTGGCTATGGCTACACCTTC.

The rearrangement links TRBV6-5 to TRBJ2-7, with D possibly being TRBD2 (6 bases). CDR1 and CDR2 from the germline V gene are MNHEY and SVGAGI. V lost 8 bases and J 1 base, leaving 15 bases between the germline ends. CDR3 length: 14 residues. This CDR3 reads CASLQKEGSYEQYF. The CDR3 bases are TGTGCCAGCCTTCAGAAGGAGGGATCCTACGAGCAGTACTTC.

CDR3 loop: CASSQDRRAGGYTF. CDR3 DNA: TGTGCCAGCAGCCAAGATCGCAGGGCCGGAGGCTACACCTTC. The J gene is TRBJ1-2, the V gene TRBV14; perhaps TRBD1 as D (5 bases). The V end lost 0 bases, the J end lost 8 bases, and 13 bases lay between the germline ends. CDR3 size: 14 residues. Per the germline V gene, CDR1 is SGHDN and CDR2 is FVKESK. The whole variable domain, filled in from reference TRBV14 and TRBJ1-2, reads EAGVTQFPSHSVIEKGQTVTLRCDPISGHDNLYWYRRVMGKEIKFLLHFVKESKQDESGMPNNRFLAERTGGTYSTLKVQPAELEDSGVYFCASSQDRRAGGYTFGSGTRLTVV.

DNA of the CDR3: TGCGCCAGCAGCCCGGCCGGGACAGTGGGGGGCTACACCTTC. It encodes CASSPAGTVGGYTF. The chain has TRBV4-1 and TRBJ1-2; TRBD1 matches at 7 bases. This CDR3 has 14 amino acids. Germline V gene sequence: CDR1 MGHRA, CDR2 YSYEKL. The V segment lost 4 bases and the J segment 8 bases; nucleotides outside the gene matches: 10.

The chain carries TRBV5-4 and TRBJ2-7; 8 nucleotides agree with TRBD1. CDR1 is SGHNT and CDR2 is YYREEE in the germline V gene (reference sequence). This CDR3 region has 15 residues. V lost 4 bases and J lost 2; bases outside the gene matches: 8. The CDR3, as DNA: TGTGCCAGCAGCCTTGGGACAGGTTTCCCCTACGAGCAGTACTTC. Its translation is CASSLGTGFPYEQYF.

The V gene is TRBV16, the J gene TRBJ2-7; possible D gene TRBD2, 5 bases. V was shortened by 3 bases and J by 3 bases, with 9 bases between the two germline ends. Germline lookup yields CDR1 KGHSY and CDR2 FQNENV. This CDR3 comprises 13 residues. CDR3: CASSHGSGYEQYF. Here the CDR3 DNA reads TGTGCCAGCAGCCATGGGAGCGGCTACGAGCAGTACTTC.

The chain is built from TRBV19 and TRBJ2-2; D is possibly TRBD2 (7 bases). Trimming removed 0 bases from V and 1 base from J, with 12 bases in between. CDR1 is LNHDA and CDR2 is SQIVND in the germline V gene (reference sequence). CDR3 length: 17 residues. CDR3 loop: CASSIEAGGRNTGELFF. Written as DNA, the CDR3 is TGTGCCAGTAGTATAGAGGCCGGGGGGCGGAACACCGGGGAGCTGTTTTTT.

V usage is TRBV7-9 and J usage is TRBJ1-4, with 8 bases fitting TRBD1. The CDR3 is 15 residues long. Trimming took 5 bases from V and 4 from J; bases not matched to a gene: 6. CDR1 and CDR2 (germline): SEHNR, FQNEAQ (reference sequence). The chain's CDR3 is CASSPRGQVNEKLFF. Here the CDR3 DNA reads TGTGCCAGCAGCCCCAGGGGACAGGTTAATGAAAAACTGTTTTTT.

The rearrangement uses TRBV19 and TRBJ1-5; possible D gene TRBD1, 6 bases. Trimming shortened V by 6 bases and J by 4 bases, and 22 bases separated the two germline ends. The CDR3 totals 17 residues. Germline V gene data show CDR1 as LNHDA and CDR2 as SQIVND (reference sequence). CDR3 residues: CASRARQVGVGNQPQHF. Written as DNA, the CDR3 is TGTGCCAGTAGGGCTAGACAGGTTGGAGTCGGAAATCAGCCCCAGCATTTT. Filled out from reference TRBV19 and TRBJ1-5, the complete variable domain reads DGGITQSPKYLFRKEGQNVTLSCEQNLNHDAMYWYRQDPGQGLRLIYYSQIVNDFQKGDIAEGYSVSREKKESFPLTVTSAQKNPTAFYLCASRARQVGVGNQPQHFGDGTRLSIL.

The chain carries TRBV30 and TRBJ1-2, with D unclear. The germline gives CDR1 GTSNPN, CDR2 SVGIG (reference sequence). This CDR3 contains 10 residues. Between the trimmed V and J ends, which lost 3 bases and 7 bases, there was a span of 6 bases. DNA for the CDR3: TGTGCCTGGAGGGCAGGTGGCTACACCTTC. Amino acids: CAWRAGGYTF. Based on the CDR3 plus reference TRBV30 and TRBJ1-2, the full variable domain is SQTIHQWPATLVQPVGSPLSLECTVEGTSNPNLYWYRQAAGRGLQLLFYSVGIGQISSEVPQNLSASRPQDRQFILSSKKLLLSDSGFYLCAWRAGGYTFGSGTRLTVV.